These 22 T cell receptor beta chains came from one sample sequenced in a study of cytomegalovirus exposure and HLA in healthy donors. The PCR contained 60 Vbeta and 13 Jbeta primers. The protocol was immunoSEQ multiplex PCR, while the TCRdb copy is restricted to in-frame clones and leaves out a portion. Among a few hundred thousand clones listed, roughly 80% were seen once. The sequenced sample consisted of PBMCs. These receptors all stem from a man aged 25 to 45 in good health and CMV-seronegative.

This clone has just a few counts. The gene calls are TRBV6-8 and TRBJ1-5, with D possibly matching TRBD1 (6 bases). Per the germline V gene, CDR1 is MNHGY and CDR2 is SAAAGT. Trimming shortened V by 6 bases and J by 4 bases, and 16 bases separated the two germline ends. This CDR3 contains 15 residues. This CDR3 reads CASSPGHLANQPQHF. DNA of the CDR3: TGTGCCAGCAGCCCGGGACATCTAGCTAATCAGCCCCAGCATTTT.

This chain connects TRBV7-9 to TRBJ1-2; weak D call: TRBD1 (6 bases). Trimming removed 3 bases at V and 5 bases at J, with 13 bases between. The germline V gene has CDR1 SEHNR and CDR2 FQNEAQ (reference sequence). This CDR3 has 14 residues. CDR3 residues: CASSLWGRGYGYTF. In DNA form, the CDR3 reads TGTGCCAGCAGCTTGTGGGGCAGGGGATATGGCTACACCTTC.

V usage is TRBV27 and J usage is TRBJ1-5; 7 bases map to TRBD1. The CDR3 is 16 amino acids. Germline V gene data show CDR1 as MNHEY and CDR2 as SMNVEV (reference sequence). V dropped 5 bases and J dropped 1; count of bases not matched to a gene: 8. The CDR3 spells CASSQTGVGSNQPQHF. CDR3 nucleotide sequence: TGTGCCAGCAGTCAAACAGGGGTCGGCAGCAATCAGCCCCAGCATTTT.

This chain links TRBV5-1 with TRBJ2-5; D perhaps matches TRBD2 (6 bases). The V and J ends lost 3 bases and 5 bases respectively, with 11 bases between them. The CDR3 spans 13 residues. In germline, CDR1 is SGHRS, CDR2 YFSETQ. CDR3 amino acids: CASSYGGGETQYF. The CDR3 DNA reads TGCGCCAGCAGCTACGGTGGGGGGGAGACCCAGTACTTC.

The chain joins TRBV5-1 to TRBJ2-7; no definite D call. The V and J ends lost 4 bases and 4 bases respectively, with 12 bases between them. Germline CDR1 is SGHRS and CDR2 is YFSETQ. The CDR3 length is 13 residues. The CDR3 nucleotides read TGCGCCAGCAGCGTCACCCTATATTACGAGCAGTACTTC. It codes for CASSVTLYYEQYF.

The chain employs TRBV5-1 and TRBJ2-2; D unclear. This CDR3 has 11 residues. The V gene's germline CDR1 is SGHRS and CDR2 YFSETQ. V was shortened by 3 bases and J by 7 bases, with 4 bases between the two germline ends. Here the CDR3 reads CASSYGGELFF. The CDR3 DNA is TGCGCCAGCAGCTACGGCGGGGAGCTGTTTTTT.

The chain recombines TRBV19 with TRBJ2-3, with unresolved D. Germline CDR1 LNHDA, CDR2 SQIVND (reference sequence). Between the trimmed V and J ends, which lost 3 bases and 0 bases, there was a span of 10 bases. The CDR3 length is 15 residues. The CDR3 DNA reads TGTGCCAGTAGTATTTCAGAATTTAGCACAGATACGCAGTATTTT. Residues: CASSISEFSTDTQYF.

V gene TRBV6-6 combines with J gene TRBJ1-5, with D unresolved. CDR3 length: 16 amino acids. Trimming cost V 5 bases and J 1 base, with 15 bases left between them. Germline V lookup: CDR1 MNHNY, CDR2 SVGAGI (reference sequence). For the CDR3, the DNA is TGTGCCAGCAGTAGTGGCCGAGGAATGAGCAATCAGCCCCAGCATTTT. Its translation: CASSSGRGMSNQPQHF.

The chain joins TRBV5-6 to TRBJ2-7; 9 positions agree with TRBD1. Germline trimming cut 0 bases from V and 4 bases from J; bases unmatched to any gene: 8. Germline values: CDR1 SGHDT, CDR2 YYEEEE. The CDR3 spans 16 residues. CDR3 amino acids: CASSLGGRDRVYEQYF. The CDR3, as DNA: TGTGCCAGCAGCTTGGGGGGCCGGGACAGGGTATACGAGCAGTACTTC.

The chain carries TRBV7-2 and TRBJ1-5; weak D call: TRBD1 (5 bases). Germline loops: CDR1 SGHTA, CDR2 FQGNSA. This CDR3 is 13 amino acids long. The V end lost 1 base, the J end lost 5 bases, and 6 bases lay between the germline ends. CDR3 DNA sequence: TGTGCCAGCAGCTTAGGGACACATCAGCCCCAGCATTTT. This codes for CASSLGTHQPQHF.

The chain recombines TRBV7-9 with TRBJ1-1; D may be TRBD1 (5 bases). Per the germline V gene, CDR1 is SEHNR and CDR2 is FQNEAQ (reference sequence). Trimming removed 5 bases from V and 0 bases from J, with 13 bases in between. CDR3 size: 15 residues. The CDR3 bases are TGTGCCAGCAGCCTACCCGACAGAATGAACACTGAAGCTTTCTTT. It translates to CASSLPDRMNTEAFF.

The chain employs TRBV19 and TRBJ2-5; 7 bases map to TRBD1. CDR3 length: 15 residues. With V trimmed by 0 bases and J by 5 bases, 6 bases remained unmatched. In germline, CDR1 is LNHDA, CDR2 SQIVND (reference sequence). CDR3 region: CASSIDNRGTETQYF. In DNA form, the CDR3 reads TGTGCCAGTAGTATAGATAACAGGGGAACCGAGACCCAGTACTTC.

The chain joins TRBV9 to TRBJ2-3; D perhaps matches TRBD2 (6 bases). The V end was cut by 4 bases, the J end by 3 bases, with 27 bases between. From germline, CDR1 is SGDLS and CDR2 YYNGEE. This CDR3 is built from 19 residues. The CDR3 DNA follows: TGTGCCAGCAGCATCTCCTCCGGCGGGACTTCCTCCGTAACAGATACGCAGTATTTT. This sequence encodes CASSISSGGTSSVTDTQYF.

The chain combines TRBV7-9 with TRBJ1-2, with D possibly matching TRBD1 (5 bases). From germline, CDR1 is SEHNR and CDR2 FQNEAQ (reference sequence). The V gene lost 1 base and the J gene lost 8 bases, with 17 bases spanning the gap. This CDR3 region has 15 residues. The CDR3 loop reads CASSLDTAGAWGYTF. The DNA of the CDR3 is TGTGCCAGCAGCTTAGATACGGCTGGGGCTTGGGGCTACACCTTC.

This clone is a singleton in its sample. The rearrangement uses TRBV7-3 and TRBJ2-3, with D uncertain. The CDR3 is made up of 12 amino acids. The V and J ends lost 4 bases and 6 bases respectively, with 8 bases between them. Germline lookup yields CDR1 SGHTA and CDR2 FQGTGA. CDR3 amino acids: CASSSGSDTQYF. The CDR3 DNA is TGTGCCAGCAGCTCCGGTTCGGATACGCAGTATTTT.

This clone has only a few counts. The chain employs TRBV11-2 and TRBJ2-6; D not certain. Per the germline V gene, CDR1 is SGHAT and CDR2 is FQNNGV. The V end lost 5 bases, the J end lost 0 bases, and 14 bases lay between the germline ends. The CDR3 spans 17 residues. CDR3 residues: CASSVYLSPSGANVLTF. Written as DNA, the CDR3 is TGTGCCAGCAGCGTCTACCTGTCCCCCTCTGGGGCCAACGTCCTGACTTTC.

The rearrangement uses TRBV29-1 and TRBJ1-2; 10 bases fit TRBD1. Germline lookup yields CDR1 SQVTM and CDR2 ANQGSEA. The CDR3 has 12 residues. The V gene end was trimmed by 7 bases and the J gene end by 8 bases; junction bases not matched to a gene: 7. The CDR3 region is CSARQGAEGYTF. DNA for the CDR3: TGCAGCGCCCGACAGGGGGCGGAAGGCTACACCTTC. The full variable domain, in which reference TRBV29-1 and TRBJ1-2 provide the parts outside the CDR3, is SAVISQKPSRDICQRGTSLTIQCQVDSQVTMMFWYRQQPGQSLTLIATANQGSEATYESGFVIDKFPISRPNLTFSTLTVSNMSPEDSSIYLCSARQGAEGYTFGSGTRLTVV.

The V gene is TRBV18, the J gene TRBJ2-5; no clear D gene. Germline V gene sequence: CDR1 KGHSH, CDR2 LQKENI. The germline V and J ends were trimmed by 4 bases and 2 bases, with 5 bases remaining between them. This CDR3 has 12 residues. CDR3 region: CASSLIQETQYF. The DNA for the CDR3 is TGTGCCAGCTCACTTATACAAGAGACCCAGTACTTC. The variable domain in full, with the rest retrieved from reference TRBV18 and TRBJ2-5, is NAGVMQNPRHLVRRRGQEARLRCSPMKGHSHVYWYRQLPEEGLKFMVYLQKENIIDESGMPKERFSAEFPKEGPSILRIQQVVRGDSAAYFCASSLIQETQYFGPGTRLLVL.

This clone was recorded only once. This chain joins TRBV6-5 and TRBJ2-7; 8 bases agree with TRBD1. Trimming removed 4 bases from V and 5 bases from J; junction bases left unmatched: 4. Germline V gives CDR1 MNHEY, CDR2 SVGAGI. This CDR3 spans 13 amino acids. The DNA for the CDR3 is TGTGCCAGCAGTTTGACAGGGGTGGACGAGCAGTACTTC. Protein sequence: CASSLTGVDEQYF.

The chain has TRBV2 and TRBJ2-3, with 8 bases aligning to TRBD1. The CDR3 covers 14 residues. The V gene's germline CDR1 is SNHLY and CDR2 FYNNEI. The J segment lost 5 bases and the V segment lost 7 bases, leaving 8 bases of the junction unmatched. The CDR3 coding sequence is TGTGCCAGCACCCCACGACAGGGGCAAGATACGCAGTATTTT. Amino acids: CASTPRQGQDTQYF.

The chain employs TRBV27 and TRBJ1-5, with a possible D match to TRBD1 (6 bases). Germline V gene data show CDR1 as MNHEY and CDR2 as SMNVEV (reference sequence). The CDR3 is 15 residues long. Trimming stripped 5 bases from V and 0 bases from J, with 11 bases between. The CDR3 reads CASSGQIYSNQPQHF. The DNA of the CDR3 is TGTGCCAGCAGTGGACAGATCTATAGCAATCAGCCCCAGCATTTT.

The chain uses TRBV5-6 and TRBJ2-2; TRBD2 matches 11 bases. The V gene's germline CDR1 is SGHDT and CDR2 YYEEEE. The CDR3 is 16 residues long. V trimming: 4 bases; J trimming: 7 bases; junction bases outside the gene matches: 9. CDR3: CASSPIAGGPHGELFF. The CDR3 DNA sequence: TGTGCCAGCAGCCCCATAGCGGGGGGGCCTCACGGGGAGCTGTTTTTT.